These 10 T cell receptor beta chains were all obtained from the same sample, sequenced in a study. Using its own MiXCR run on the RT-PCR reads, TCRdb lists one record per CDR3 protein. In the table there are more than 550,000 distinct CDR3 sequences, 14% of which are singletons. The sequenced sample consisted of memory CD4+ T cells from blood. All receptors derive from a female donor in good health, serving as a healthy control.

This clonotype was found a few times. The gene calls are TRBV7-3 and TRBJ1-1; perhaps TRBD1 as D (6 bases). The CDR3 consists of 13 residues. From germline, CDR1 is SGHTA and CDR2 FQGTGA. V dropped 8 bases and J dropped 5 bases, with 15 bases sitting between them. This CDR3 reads CASGVLGGTEAFF. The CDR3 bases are TGTGCCAGCGGAGTATTAGGGGGGACTGAAGCTTTCTTT.

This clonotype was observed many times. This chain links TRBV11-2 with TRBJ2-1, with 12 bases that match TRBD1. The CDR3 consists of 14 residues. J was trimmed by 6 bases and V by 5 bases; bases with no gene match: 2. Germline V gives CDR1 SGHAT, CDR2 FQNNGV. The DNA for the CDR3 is TGTGCCAGCAGCCGGGACAGGGGGCGCAATGAGCAGTTCTTC. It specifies CASSRDRGRNEQFF.

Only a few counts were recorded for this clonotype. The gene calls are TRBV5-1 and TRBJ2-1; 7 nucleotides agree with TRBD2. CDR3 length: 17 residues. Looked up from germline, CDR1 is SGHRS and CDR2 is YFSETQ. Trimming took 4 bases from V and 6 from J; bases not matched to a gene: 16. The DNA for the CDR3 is TGCGCCAGCAGCGGGGGGGGAGGGAGGCCCGGCGGCAATGAGCAGTTCTTC. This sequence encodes CASSGGGGRPGGNEQFF.

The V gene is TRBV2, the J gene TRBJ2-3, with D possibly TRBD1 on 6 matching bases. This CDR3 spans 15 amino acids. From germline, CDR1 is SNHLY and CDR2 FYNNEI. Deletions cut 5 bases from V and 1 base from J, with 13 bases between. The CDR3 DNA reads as TGTGCCAGCAGTAGTCAGGACAGACGCACAGATACGCAGTATTTT. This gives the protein CASSSQDRRTDTQYF.

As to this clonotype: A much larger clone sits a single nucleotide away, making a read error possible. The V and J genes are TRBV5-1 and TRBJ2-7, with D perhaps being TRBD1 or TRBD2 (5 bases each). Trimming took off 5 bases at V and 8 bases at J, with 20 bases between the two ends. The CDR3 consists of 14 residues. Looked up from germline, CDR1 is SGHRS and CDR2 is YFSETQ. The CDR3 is CASRVQGDGNKQYF. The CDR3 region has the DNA TGCGCCAGCAGGGTTCAGGGAGATGGGAACAAGCAGTACTTC.

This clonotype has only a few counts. As DNA, the CDR3 is TGTGCCAGCAGTACGACGGGACCAATGAACACCGGGGAGCTGTTTTTT. Translated: CASSTTGPMNTGELFF. The chain couples TRBV6-1 to TRBJ2-2; TRBD1 or TRBD2 may be the D gene (5 bases each). CDR1 and CDR2 from the germline V gene are MNHNS and SASEGT. This CDR3 is built from 16 residues. The V end was cut by 5 bases, the J end by 1 base, with 14 bases between.

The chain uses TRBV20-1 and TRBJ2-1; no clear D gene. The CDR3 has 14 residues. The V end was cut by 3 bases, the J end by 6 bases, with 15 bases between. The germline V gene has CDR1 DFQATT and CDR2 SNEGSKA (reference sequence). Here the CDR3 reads CSASFTLGRNEQFF. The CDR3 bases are TGCAGTGCTAGTTTTACCCTAGGTCGCAATGAGCAGTTCTTC.

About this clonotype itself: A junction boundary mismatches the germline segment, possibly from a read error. Here the CDR3 DNA reads TGTGCTTGGAATAGGGGACTAGCGGATGAGCAGTTCTTC. The encoded protein is CAWNRGLADEQFF. The chain employs TRBV30 and TRBJ2-1; 11 bases are shared with TRBD2. Germline CDR1 reads GTSNPN; CDR2 reads SVGIG (reference sequence). The CDR3 contains 13 residues.

CDR3 protein: CASRITAGTTDTQYF. In DNA form, the CDR3 reads TGTGCCAGCAGAATAACGGCGGGGACCACAGATACGCAGTATTTT. The gene calls are TRBV6-2 or TRBV6-3 and TRBJ2-3, with a weak D call TRBD2 (6 bases). CDR1 is MNHEY, CDR2 SVGEGT, per germline. V lost 6 bases and J 2 bases, leaving 15 bases between the germline ends. The CDR3 length is 15 residues.

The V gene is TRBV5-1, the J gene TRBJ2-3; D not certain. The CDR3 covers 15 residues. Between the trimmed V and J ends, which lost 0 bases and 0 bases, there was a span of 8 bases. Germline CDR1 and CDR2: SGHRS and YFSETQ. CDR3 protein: CASSLDAKSTDTQYF. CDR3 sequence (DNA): TGCGCCAGCAGCTTGGACGCGAAGAGCACAGATACGCAGTATTTT.